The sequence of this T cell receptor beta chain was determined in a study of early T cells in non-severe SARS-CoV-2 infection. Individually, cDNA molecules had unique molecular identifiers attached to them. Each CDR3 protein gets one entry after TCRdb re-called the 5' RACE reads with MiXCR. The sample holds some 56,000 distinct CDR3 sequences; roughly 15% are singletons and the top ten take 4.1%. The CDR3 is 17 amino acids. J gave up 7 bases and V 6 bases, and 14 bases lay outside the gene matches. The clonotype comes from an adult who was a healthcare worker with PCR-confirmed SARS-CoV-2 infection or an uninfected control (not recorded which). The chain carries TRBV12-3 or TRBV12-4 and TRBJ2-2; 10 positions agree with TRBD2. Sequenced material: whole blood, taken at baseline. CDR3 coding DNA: TGTGCCAGCAGCCACTTTAGGCTAGCGGGGGCCGTCGGGGAGCTGTTTTTT. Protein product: CASSHFRLAGAVGELFF.